Presented here are 8 T cell receptor beta chains from one specimen sequenced in a study of blood T cell repertoires in COVID-19. TCRdb's table, derived via immunoSEQ multiplex PCR, lists solely in-frame clones and lacks some. The data contain 300,000 or so clones, roughly nine tenths of them singletons. The sample consisted of peripheral blood. These receptors originate from a woman in her thirties with COVID-19, enrolled during active disease.

V and J are TRBV19 and TRBJ2-1; TRBD1 matches 8 bases. The CDR3 runs 16 residues. The J segment lost 2 bases and the V segment lost 6 bases, leaving 9 bases of the junction unmatched. Germline assignment: CDR1 LNHDA and CDR2 SQIVND (reference sequence). CDR3 in amino acids: CASSPAGTGPYNEQFF. For the CDR3, the DNA is TGTGCCAGTAGCCCAGCCGGGACAGGTCCCTACAATGAGCAGTTCTTC. The complete variable domain, with remaining parts taken from reference TRBV19 and TRBJ2-1, reads DGGITQSPKYLFRKEGQNVTLSCEQNLNHDAMYWYRQDPGQGLRLIYYSQIVNDFQKGDIAEGYSVSREKKESFPLTVTSAQKNPTAFYLCASSPAGTGPYNEQFFGPGTRLTVL.

In DNA, the CDR3 is TGTGCCAGCAGCAAATACCCTCAGGCTCCTACGCAGTATTTT. As protein: CASSKYPQAPTQYF. V and J are TRBV21-1 and TRBJ2-3; TRBD1, the D gene given by the table, was not confirmed from the DNA. TRBV21-1 is a documented pseudogene. The CDR3 has 14 residues.

This clone was observed a single time. V and J are TRBV10-3 and TRBJ2-5; 8 bases align to TRBD1. Germline V gives CDR1 ENHRY, CDR2 SYGVKD. The CDR3 covers 14 residues. Germline trimming cut 2 bases from V and 2 bases from J; bases unmatched to any gene: 1. The CDR3 sequence is CAISEDRGQETQYF. CDR3 nucleotides: TGTGCCATCAGTGAGGACAGGGGACAAGAGACCCAGTACTTC.

This clone was detected only a few times. The sample carries other DNA sequences with the same CDR3. The chain joins TRBV9 to TRBJ2-7, with 11 bases aligning to TRBD2. The CDR3 consists of 15 residues. J lost 7 bases, V lost 0 bases, and 6 bases had no gene match. Germline lookup yields CDR1 SGDLS and CDR2 YYNGEE. CDR3 in amino acids: CASSVGASGRSEQYF. In DNA form, the CDR3 reads TGTGCCAGCAGCGTAGGGGCTAGCGGGAGGAGTGAGCAGTACTTC.

This chain connects TRBV7-2 to TRBJ1-2; 8 positions agree with TRBD1. The ends lost 5 bases at V and 5 bases at J; junction bases unmatched: 10. Germline V gives CDR1 SGHTA, CDR2 FQGNSA. The length of the CDR3 is 15 residues. CDR3 DNA sequence: TGTGCCAGCAGCGAGGACAGGGCGGACCTATATGGCTACACCTTC. This gives the protein CASSEDRADLYGYTF. The full variable domain, in which reference TRBV7-2 and TRBJ1-2 provide the parts outside the CDR3, is GAGVSQSPSNKVTEKGKDVELRCDPISGHTALYWYRQSLGQGLEFLIYFQGNSAPDKSGLPSDRFSAERTGGSVSTLTIQRTQQEDSAVYLCASSEDRADLYGYTFGSGTRLTVV.

This chain connects TRBV11-3 to TRBJ2-5; 7 nucleotides match TRBD2. This CDR3 region has 15 residues. CDR1 is SGHNT and CDR2 is YENEEA in the germline V gene. V gave up 1 base and J gave up 5 bases; unmatched junction bases: 7. This CDR3 is CASSLGAGDGETQYF. CDR3 sequence (DNA): TGTGCCAGCAGCTTAGGGGCGGGAGACGGTGAGACCCAGTACTTC.

The chain recombines TRBV6-5 with TRBJ1-2; weak D call: TRBD1 (6 bases). CDR3 length: 14 amino acids. From germline, CDR1 is MNHEY and CDR2 SVGAGI. With 0 bases removed from V and 4 bases from J, the gap between germline ends came to 9 bases. The DNA for the CDR3 is TGTGCCAGCAGTTACTCGAGGGGGATCTATGGCTACACCTTC. Its translation is CASSYSRGIYGYTF.

V usage is TRBV6-5 and J usage is TRBJ1-2; the match to TRBD1 covers 10 bases. Trimming took 10 bases from V and 6 from J; bases not matched to a gene: 8. The CDR3 consists of 13 residues. Per germline, CDR1 MNHEY and CDR2 SVGAGI. The CDR3 region is CATRQGARDGYTF. CDR3 coding DNA: TGTGCCACAAGACAGGGGGCGCGGGATGGCTACACCTTC.